The rows below give T cell receptor beta chains drawn from one sample of a study of shared clonotypes between healthy human individuals. Measured with immunoSEQ multiplex PCR; TCRdb has only the in-frame clones, and not every one. This sample has about 1.5 million clones, with 98% found just once. The source material was naive CD4+ T cells sorted from blood. These receptors were taken from a man aged 25 to 40 in good health. Each CDR3 is given with its conserved first and last residue. Each record gives: V gene, clone size, J gene, D gene, CDR3 DNA, CDR3 protein. D genes are given only for firm matches. Clone size, where shown, is once, few, many, or a class for clones that have expanded.

>TRBV2|once|TRBJ2-5|.
TGTGCCGGGGAAAGGGTTATGAAGACCCAGTACTTC
CAGERVMKTQYF
>TRBV29-1|.|TRBJ1-2|TRBD1
TGCAGCGTTGGTGGGACAGAGGATGGCTACACCTTC
CSVGGTEDGYTF
>TRBV5-1|.|TRBJ2-7|.
TGCGCCAGCAGCTTGAGCGCCTTAGGGTTTGGAAGCTCCTACGAGCAGTACTTC
CASSLSALGFGSSYEQYF
>TRBV5-1|.|TRBJ2-7|.
TGCGCCAGCAGCTTGGCGCAGGGCCCCTACGAGCAGTACTTC
CASSLAQGPYEQYF
>TRBV18|.|TRBJ1-1|.
TGTGCCAGCTCACCATATTGGCAGGGTTTAGAATTTGCTGAAGCTTTCTTT
CASSPYWQGLEFAEAFF
>TRBV7-2|.|TRBJ2-5|.
TGTGCCAGCAGCTTTGTGGAGACCCAGTACTTC
CASSFVETQYF
>TRBV11-2|.|TRBJ2-7|TRBD1
TGTGCCAGCAGCCAAGACCCGGGACAGGGTCGATACGAGCAGTACTTC
CASSQDPGQGRYEQYF
>TRBV19|.|TRBJ1-5|.
TGTGCCAGCGGACAGCCGGGTACTCAGCCCCAGCATTTT
CASGQPGTQPQHF
>TRBV27|.|TRBJ1-2|.
TGTGCCAGCAGTTTTTCCACAGCAGCCTTTAACTATGGCTACACCTTC
CASSFSTAAFNYGYTF
>TRBV7-2|.|TRBJ1-2|.
TGTGCCAGCGGTATAAGGGGGGCAGGCAACTATGGCTACACCTTC
CASGIRGAGNYGYTF
>TRBV28|.|TRBJ2-1|TRBD2
TGTGCCAGCAGTTTATTTCTCGGGACTAGCCTTTTGGAGCAGTTCTTC
CASSLFLGTSLLEQFF
>TRBV7-2|.|TRBJ2-7|.
TGTGCCAGCAGCTTGCCCCCTACTGAGCAGTACTTC
CASSLPPTEQYF
>TRBV2|.|TRBJ2-2|.
TGTGCCAGCAGTGATTGGGGACCGAACACCGGGGAGCTGTTTTTT
CASSDWGPNTGELFF
>TRBV5-6|.|TRBJ1-5|.
TGTGCCAGCAGCTTGGGGCTAGAGGATCAGCCCCAGCATTTT
CASSLGLEDQPQHF
>TRBV7-9|.|TRBJ2-1|TRBD2
TGTGCCCAATCTCCGAGCGGGAGGTTATACAATGAGCAGTTCTTC
CAQSPSGRLYNEQFF
>TRBV7-2|.|TRBJ1-1|.
TGTGCCAGCAGCTACCTCGGGGAGAACACTGAAGCTTTCTTT
CASSYLGENTEAFF
>TRBV19|.|TRBJ2-7|TRBD2
TGTGCCAGTAGGCCAGCGGGACTCTACTTCTACGAGCAGTACTTC
CASRPAGLYFYEQYF
>TRBV9|.|TRBJ1-4|.
TGTGCCAGCAGCCCGGACAGAAGGGTGGAAAAACTGTTTTTT
CASSPDRRVEKLFF
>TRBV27|.|TRBJ1-2|.
TGTGCCAGCAGGCGGGGGTCTAGGTATGGCTACACCTTC
CASRRGSRYGYTF
>TRBV15|once|TRBJ2-6|TRBD1
TGTGCCACCAGCAGAACAGGGACAGGGGGCGACCTTTCTGGGGCCAACGTCCTGACTTTC
CATSRTGTGGDLSGANVLTF
>TRBV18|.|TRBJ2-3|TRBD2
TGTGCCAGCTCACCATACAGCGGGAAAAACACAGATACGCAGTATTTT
CASSPYSGKNTDTQYF
>TRBV6-5|.|TRBJ2-5|.
TGTGCCAGCACTGGACGGTCCCAAGAGACCCAGTACTTC
CASTGRSQETQYF
>TRBV19|.|TRBJ2-7|.
TGTGCCAGTAGTATCCTGTCAGGGGCATTATACGAGCAGTACTTC
CASSILSGALYEQYF
>TRBV5-1|.|TRBJ1-1|.
TGCGCCAGCAGCTTGGGTACGGTGAACACTGAAGCTTTCTTT
CASSLGTVNTEAFF
>TRBV10-3|.|TRBJ2-3|TRBD2
TGTGCCATCAGTGGGGCTAGCGGCACATCTAGCACAGATACGCAGTATTTT
CAISGASGTSSTDTQYF
>TRBV28|.|TRBJ1-5|.
TGTGCCAGCACATCACAGGGAAGCGAACAGCCCCAGCATTTT
CASTSQGSEQPQHF
>TRBV27|.|TRBJ1-2|.
TGTGCCAGCAGTCCGCGGACGGATAACTATGGCTACACCTTC
CASSPRTDNYGYTF
>TRBV28|.|TRBJ2-3|.
TGTGCCAGCAGTAGCGGCACAGATACGCAGTATTTT
CASSSGTDTQYF
>TRBV11-2|.|TRBJ2-3|TRBD2
TGTGCCAGCAGCTTTTCCGGGACTAGCGGAAGCACAGATACGCAGTATTTT
CASSFSGTSGSTDTQYF